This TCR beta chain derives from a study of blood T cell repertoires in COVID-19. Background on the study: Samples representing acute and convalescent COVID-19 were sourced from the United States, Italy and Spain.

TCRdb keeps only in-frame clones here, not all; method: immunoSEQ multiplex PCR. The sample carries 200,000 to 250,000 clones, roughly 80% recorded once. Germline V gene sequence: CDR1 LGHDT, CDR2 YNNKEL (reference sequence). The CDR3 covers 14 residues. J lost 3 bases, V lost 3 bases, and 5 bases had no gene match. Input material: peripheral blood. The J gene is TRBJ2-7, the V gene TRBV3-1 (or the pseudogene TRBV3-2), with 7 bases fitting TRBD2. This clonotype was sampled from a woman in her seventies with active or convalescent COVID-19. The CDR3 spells CASSQAGVIYEQYF. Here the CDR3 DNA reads TGTGCCAGCAGCCAGGCGGGAGTGATCTACGAGCAGTACTTC.